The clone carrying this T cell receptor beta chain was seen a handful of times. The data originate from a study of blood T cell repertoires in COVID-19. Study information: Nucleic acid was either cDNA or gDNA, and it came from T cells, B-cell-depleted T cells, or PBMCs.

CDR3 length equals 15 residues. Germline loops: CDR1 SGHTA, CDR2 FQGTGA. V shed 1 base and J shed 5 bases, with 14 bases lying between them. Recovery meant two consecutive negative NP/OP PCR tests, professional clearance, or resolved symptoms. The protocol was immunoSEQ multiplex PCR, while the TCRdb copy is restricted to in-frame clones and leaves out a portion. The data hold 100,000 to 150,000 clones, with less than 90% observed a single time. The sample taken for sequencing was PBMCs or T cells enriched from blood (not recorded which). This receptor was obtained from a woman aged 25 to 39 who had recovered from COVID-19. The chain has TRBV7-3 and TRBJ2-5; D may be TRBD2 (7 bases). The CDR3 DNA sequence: TGTGCCAGCAGCTTAATAGGCGGGGGCTTGGAGACCCAGTACTTC. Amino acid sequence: CASSLIGGGLETQYF. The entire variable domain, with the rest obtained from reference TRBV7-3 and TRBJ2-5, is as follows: GAGVSQTPSNKVTEKGKYVELRCDPISGHTALYWYRQSLGQGPEFLIYFQGTGAADDSGLPNDRFFAVRPEGSVSTLKIQRTERGDSAVYLCASSLIGGGLETQYFGPGTRLLVL.